This entry concerns a single TCR beta chain. Its matching antigen is unknown. The data are from a study of OX40 agonist ivuxolimab in advanced cancers. Study information: Ivuxolimab is a fully human IgG2 antibody that activates OX40 (CD134). Cohort: 80% to 85% men, mean age about 60, aged roughly 20 to 79. Study outcomes and limitations: The study observed clonal expansion of CD4+ and CD8+ blood T cells by week 6 at 0.1 to 3.0 mg/kg. Nonresponders included some who also had low normalized T-cell clonal expansion.

The method was immunoSEQ multiplex PCR; TCRdb's version includes in-frame clones alone and lacks a portion of them. The repertoire holds about 73,000 clones, with under 95% as singletons. This clonotype originated in an adult with an advanced solid tumor such as melanoma, head and neck, liver or kidney cancer. The starting material was CD4+ or CD8+ T cells sorted from blood, obtained in a trial of the OX40 agonist ivuxolimab.

The CDR3 coding sequence is TGTGCCAGCAGTTACTCGGACAGGGAGGGCACTGAAGCTTTCTTT. Protein: CASSYSDREGTEAFF. The chain has TRBV6-5 and TRBJ1-1; 8 nucleotides agree with TRBD1. The CDR3 is 15 residues long. Germline V gene data show CDR1 as MNHEY and CDR2 as SVGAGI. The trim removed 0 bases at V and 4 bases at J, leaving 4 bases unmatched.